The text below deals with one T cell receptor beta chain. Its antigen remains unidentified. Within one base of it there is no much larger clone, and no base qualities were kept. This sample stems from a study of cytomegalovirus exposure and HLA in healthy donors (dated by TCRdb to about 2017). As for the study more broadly: An earlier analysis of approximately 550 of the donors reported 250 to 350 Gb of sequence data and 100 million to 140 million unique TCR beta sequences from roughly 180 million T cells. Roughly 310 gigabases of sequencing data and 70 million to 100 million unique TCR sequences were included in an early release covering about 620 HLA-typed donors. Of the roughly 400 genotyped donors, 81% fell in the genetic ancestry cluster associated with self-reported Caucasian donors. The study was designed to test whether signatures of past pathogen exposure could be identified by cataloging public T cell receptors. The study used immunosequencing to profile the T cell repertoires of under 700 subjects and linked those repertoires to cytomegalovirus serostatus. Along with the roughly 610-subject first cohort, a separate validation cohort of over a hundred different subjects was used. High-throughput TCR immunosequencing, statistical association of individual TCRs with disease status, and machine learning were combined to predict cytomegalovirus infection status. A later analysis re-examined previously published TCR beta repertoires from about 670 donors and added high-resolution HLA genotyping to investigate patterns of TCR occurrence. Rather than using new phenotypic data, the later analysis identified candidate immune exposures from TCR beta sequences and from how often those sequences occurred across donors. In an earlier analysis of over 550 of the donors, high-throughput TCR beta sequencing was used to judge whether each TCR beta V gene segment behaved as functional or pseudogenic. Donor age, sex, ethnicity and CMV serostatus were collected together with the repertoire data. A later genetic analysis used genome-wide SNP genotypes for about three fifths of the roughly 700 donors, treating that subset as a discovery cohort. All discovery cohort repertoires had been generated on a single sequencing platform. Class I and class II HLA loci were covered by the typing at four-digit resolution. Typing coverage varied by locus: 629-630 donors for A, B, C, DRB1 and DQB1; roughly 510 for DQA1; approximately 570 for DPA1; 400 to 480 for DPB1. Roughly five DR-DQ haplotypes were handled as single units for association and clustering, since linkage in the cohort was strong. Among 300 to 500 genotyped donors of the cohort, an average of roughly 230,000 unique TCR beta nucleotide sequences was sequenced per donor, of which about 18% were non-productive. General study outcomes and caveats: Most CMV-associated TCR beta chains appeared to be HLA-restricted in a later analysis, and the HLA associations seemed to be driven largely by CMV exposure. Sequencing depth was assumed to be roughly uniform across donors in the presence/absence analyses, though that assumption may not hold. In a later analysis, the rate of TCR association differed among HLA loci, with DRB1 alleles having the most associated TCRs and HLA-C alleles having the fewest. A cluster of highly shared sequence variants was judged likely to represent a technical artifact of the sequencing pipeline. The earlier analysis of 450 to 700 of the donors excluded roughly 17 rarely observed V segments, including chromosome 9 orphons, because counts were too low. HLA typing was unavailable for some donors at each locus, so association tests used only the typed subset. For the cohort, immune exposure information was limited to CMV serostatus. Compared with equally common non-associated chains, HLA-associated TCR beta chains in a later analysis were more clonally expanded and had lower generation probabilities. A later genetic analysis reported fewer N-insertions in productive TCRs among donors in an Asian-associated ancestry cluster than the roughly 670-donor mean. The authors suggested that the approach could potentially be generalized to other disease states and immunological phenotypes. Most TCR sequences were observed very rarely across donors, whereas some public TCRs were present in many individuals. In a later analysis, several top co-occurrence clusters were reported to appear linked to parvovirus B19, influenza, CMV and Epstein-Barr virus. Assigning TCR associations to individual alleles was difficult when HLA alleles, especially DR and DQ, strongly co-occurred. This cohort had only TCR beta chains sequenced, and the lack of alpha or paired-chain data limited which features could be detected. A later analysis associated 16,951 TCR beta sequences with specific HLA alleles at a false discovery rate of 0.05. The study listed 164 TCR beta chains as associated with cytomegalovirus. In a later genetic analysis, a missense DCLRE1C variant was associated with V-gene and J-gene trimming of TCR beta chains, and the association was replicated in an independent cohort. Correlated functional status among segregating V segments might be attributable to linkage disequilibrium, but an unknown experimental factor could not be ruled out. Some IMGT-functional V segments, including TRBV6-2 and TRBV6-3, could not be told apart with the 87-base-pair reads, so those segments were excluded. An earlier analysis of approximately 570 of the donors showed that most TCR beta V segments appeared in productive rearrangements either about 87% or about 30% of the time, which broadly matched IMGT annotations. In vitro tests confirmed that a few of the cytomegalovirus-associated TCR beta chains recognize cytomegalovirus antigens. A further reported finding was that TCR beta sequences accurately predicted the HLA-A and HLA-B alleles for most subjects in the first cohort. The classifier was reported to diagnose cytomegalovirus status with high specificity and sensitivity in both the original cohort and the validation cohort.

The cohort was made up of roughly 670 healthy bone marrow donors. At the time of sampling, every cohort member was nominally healthy, though immune exposures that went unrecorded were likely present. The donor was CMV seronegative and belonged to the group of 350 or so seronegative cohort members. A peripheral blood sample was provided by each donor, and peripheral blood mononuclear cells were used for TCR beta sequencing. Genomic DNA extraction from the blood cell samples was performed with the Qiagen DNeasy Blood Extraction Kit. Library preparation used the immunoSEQ multiplex PCR assay. The multiplex PCR relied on a mix of 60 forward primers for TCR Vbeta segments and 13 reverse primers for TCR Jbeta segments. The CDR3 region of rearranged TCR beta genes was amplified from genomic DNA by a multiplex PCR assay. Amplified TCR beta libraries were sequenced as 87-base-pair reads on the Illumina HiSeq System. Turning to the authors' computational methods: A later analysis tallied roughly 78 million unique TCR beta chains across the 666 repertoires, and approximately 12 million of those chains were shared by two or more donors. A nearest-neighbor algorithm error-corrected the raw reads and collapsed the reads into unique sequences, merging closely related sequences to remove PCR and sequencing errors. CDR3 sequences were aligned to IMGT reference sequences to assign V, D and J gene segments. Each retained sequence needed at least a six-nucleotide match to both a V gene segment and a J gene segment. A rearrangement was called productive if the CDR3 had no stop codons and remained in frame with V and J, and every other rearrangement was called non-productive. Following IMGT convention, CDR3 was defined as the stretch from the second conserved V-encoded cysteine up to the conserved J-encoded phenylalanine. The earlier analysis of 500 to 750 of the donors excluded any sequence lacking an unambiguous match to a single V gene segment. An earlier analysis of approximately 590 of the donors called V segments functional above 56.7% productive rearrangements and segregating when the between-donor standard deviation exceeded 5%. A statistical classification framework was built to diagnose cytomegalovirus status from the catalog of TCR beta chain sequences. V and J gene assignment, in a later analysis, came from comparing TCR nucleotide sequences with IMGT/GENE-DB human TR gene sequences. The TCRdist pipeline was used in a later analysis to assign CDR3 sequences and most-parsimonious VDJ recombination scenarios. In a later analysis, every TCR beta chain was defined by the combination of its CDR3 amino acid sequence and its V-gene family, and reads without a unique V-gene family were dropped. A later analysis removed 550 to 700 highly shared, low-generation-probability nucleotide sequences to deal with suspected cross-contamination and a sequencing artifact. In a later analysis, a clonal expansion index for each public chain was calculated from normalized within-repertoire ranks of inferred template counts. In a later analysis, generation probabilities were computed using a VDJ recombination model fitted to out-of-frame rearrangements, and the results were checked against IGoR. A later analysis scored TCR-TCR, TCR-HLA and TCR-CMV co-occurrence with hypergeometric tests, applying a repertoire-size bias correction to TCR pairs. A later analysis estimated false discovery rates by permuting HLA or CMV assignments 20 times. In a later analysis, co-occurring TCRs were grouped with DBSCAN, and TCRdist sequence similarity was added when clustering was performed within HLA-allele-positive subsets. Co-occurrence clustering excluded repertoires with fewer than 30,000 or more than 120,000 public chains, plus five with anomalous nucleotide sharing. Drawn from immuneACCESS, this table holds only the in-frame rearrangements with V and J called that TCRdb kept. Clones are partly lost; checked studies trace under half to an unresolved V gene and leave the rest unexplained. V, J and clone size are taken as reported in that table, and D and trimming were inferred from the DNA itself. For this sample there are 60,000 to 70,000 clones; roughly 80% appear just once. The ten biggest clones cover 2.5% to 3% of the sample.

CDR1 LGHNA and CDR2 YSLEER were looked up in the germline V gene. The CDR3 numbers 14 residues from cysteine through phenylalanine. The kept DNA is CDR3 alone, 42 bases in frame from the first base. At the junction V is shortened by 0 bases and J by 9 bases, with 14 bases in between. The sample taken for sequencing was PBMCs. This receptor was taken from a young woman in good health and CMV-seronegative. The chain uses TRBV4-3 and TRBJ1-2; confidence is insufficient to name the D gene. Here is the DNA: TGCGCCAGCAGCCAAGATGGTGCGGGGTTGAGCTACACCTTC. It translates as CASSQDGAGLSYTF.